Following are 22 T cell receptor beta chains from one sample sequenced in a study of blood T cell repertoires in COVID-19. Sequenced by immunoSEQ multiplex PCR; TCRdb stores in-frame clones only, minus some. Counted here are over 60,000 clones, about 92% occurring once; the ten biggest clones make up about 15%. The sample was peripheral blood. These receptors were collected from a woman over 75 with active or convalescent COVID-19.

The rearrangement joins TRBV5-4 to TRBJ2-4, with D unresolved. V lost 5 bases, J lost 1 base, and 13 bases lay in between. CDR3 length equals 15 residues. Germline V gene data show CDR1 as SGHNT and CDR2 as YYREEE (reference sequence). The CDR3, as DNA: TGTGCCAGCAGGATGGATCTCGGGGCCAAAAACATTCAGTACTTC. The encoded protein is CASRMDLGAKNIQYF.

The V and J genes are TRBV30 and TRBJ1-3; D perhaps matches TRBD1 (5 bases). Trimming removed 2 bases at V and 5 bases at J, with 13 bases between. CDR1 is GTSNPN, CDR2 SVGIG, per germline (reference sequence). CDR3 size: 14 residues. The CDR3 DNA reads TGTGCCTGGAGTCCGGCGGGGGGGAGAAACACCATATATTTT. Encoded protein: CAWSPAGGRNTIYF.

The chain recombines TRBV5-1 with TRBJ2-7, with 7 nucleotides matching TRBD1. The V gene end was trimmed by 0 bases and the J gene end by 2 bases; junction bases not matched to a gene: 5. Germline lookup yields CDR1 SGHRS and CDR2 YFSETQ. This CDR3 is 15 amino acids long. CDR3 region: CASSLVSGGTYEQYF. As DNA, the CDR3 is TGCGCCAGCAGCTTGGTGTCAGGGGGAACCTACGAGCAGTACTTC.

The V and J genes are TRBV7-2 and TRBJ1-6; a possible D gene is TRBD1 (5 bases). Per germline, CDR1 SGHTA and CDR2 FQGNSA. With 2 bases removed from V and 9 bases from J, the gap between germline ends came to 14 bases. This CDR3 contains 15 residues. Written as DNA, the CDR3 is TGTGCCAGCAGCTTAATTACAGGTGGAGTTTCACCCCTCCACTTT. This translates into CASSLITGGVSPLHF.

The gene calls are TRBV25-1 and TRBJ1-1, with 9 bases lining up with TRBD1. The germline V gene encodes CDR1 MGHDK and CDR2 SYGVNS. V lost 7 bases and J lost 0; bases outside the gene matches: 6. CDR3 length equals 15 residues. CDR3 DNA sequence: TGTGCCAGCAACCCTACAGGGGGCATGAACACTGAAGCTTTCTTT. As protein: CASNPTGGMNTEAFF.

The genes are TRBV6-4 and TRBJ1-2, with a possible D match to TRBD1 (6 bases). CDR1 and CDR2 (germline): MRHNA, SNTAGT. The CDR3 is 15 amino acids. V lost 4 bases to trimming and J lost 0 bases, with 12 bases between them. As DNA, the CDR3 is TGTGCCAGCAGTGCGGGACACTCCCCTAACTATGGCTACACCTTC. Its translation is CASSAGHSPNYGYTF.

The chain is built from TRBV5-5 and TRBJ1-5, with D unresolved. The CDR3 spans 19 residues. V lost 1 base to trimming and J lost 4 bases, with 24 bases between them. In germline, CDR1 is SGHKS, CDR2 YYEKEE (reference sequence). The CDR3 loop reads CASSLKSEEAGGRNQPQHF. The CDR3 DNA reads as TGTGCCAGCAGCTTGAAAAGTGAAGAGGCGGGCGGCCGGAATCAGCCCCAGCATTTT. Filled out from reference TRBV5-5 and TRBJ1-5, the complete variable domain reads DAGVTQSPTHLIKTRGQQVTLRCSPISGHKSVSWYQQVLGQGPQFIFQYYEKEERGRGNFPDRFSARQFPNYSSELNVNALLLGDSALYLCASSLKSEEAGGRNQPQHFGDGTRLSIL.

The CDR3 DNA is TGTGCTAGTGGTTACGAGACAGGGAACTATGGCTACACCTTC. Translating it yields CASGYETGNYGYTF. The rearrangement links TRBV12-5 to TRBJ1-2; TRBD1 matches 7 bases. Germline V gives CDR1 LGHNT, CDR2 FRNRAP. This CDR3 comprises 14 residues. V was clipped by 4 bases and J by 2 bases; unmatched bases: 4.

The chain has TRBV6-1 and TRBJ1-4; 10 nucleotides agree with TRBD1. The J segment lost 8 bases and the V segment lost 5 bases, leaving 8 bases of the junction unmatched. The length of the CDR3 is 15 residues. CDR1 and CDR2 (germline): MNHNS, SASEGT. DNA for the CDR3: TGTGCCAGCAGTTTGGGACAGGGGATACGAGAAAAACTGTTTTTT. Translation gives CASSLGQGIREKLFF.

This chain joins TRBV7-7 and TRBJ1-5; no definite D call. This CDR3 has 13 residues. The V end lost 3 bases, the J end lost 5 bases, and 8 bases lay between the germline ends. CDR1 is SSHAT, CDR2 FNYEAQ, per germline (reference sequence). As DNA, the CDR3 is TGTGCCAGCAGCTTTGGCCTCGATCAGCCCCAGCATTTT. The encoded protein is CASSFGLDQPQHF.

This rearrangement joins TRBV6-5 to TRBJ2-7; D is perhaps TRBD2 (6 bases). The CDR3 sequence is 13 residues long. V was pared by 6 bases and J by 6 bases, with 15 bases between. Germline lookup yields CDR1 MNHEY and CDR2 SVGAGI. This chain's CDR3 is CASRFLGRGEQYF. DNA of the CDR3: TGTGCCAGCAGGTTTTTAGGGCGGGGCGAGCAGTACTTC.

This rearrangement joins TRBV2 to TRBJ1-2; 8 positions match TRBD1. The CDR3 has 15 residues. Germline CDR1 SNHLY, CDR2 FYNNEI. V was pared by 5 bases and J by 4 bases, with 9 bases of the junction left unmatched. CDR3 sequence (DNA): TGTGCCAGCAGTCAGACAGGGGCCCCCATCTATGGCTACACCTTC. Translation: CASSQTGAPIYGYTF.

The chain is built from TRBV28 and TRBJ2-1, with a tentative D call TRBD2 (7 bases). The length of the CDR3 is 15 residues. Germline V gene sequence: CDR1 MDHEN, CDR2 SYDVKM. Trimming took 4 bases from V and 14 from J, leaving 24 bases between them. CDR3 protein: CASSSGGGGRGDEFF. The CDR3 DNA is TGTGCCAGCAGTTCTGGTGGGGGGGGCCGAGGAGATGAGTTCTTC.

The genes are TRBV3-1 (or the pseudogene TRBV3-2) and TRBJ2-3; possible D gene TRBD1, 6 bases. With 9 bases removed from V and 6 bases from J, the gap between germline ends came to 25 bases. CDR3 length: 16 residues. Germline V gives CDR1 LGHDT, CDR2 YNNKEL (reference sequence). This CDR3 reads CASPPYRVHSYDTQYF. CDR3 DNA: TGTGCCAGTCCCCCGTACAGGGTTCATTCGTACGATACGCAGTATTTT.

The gene calls are TRBV24-1 and TRBJ2-4, with 9 bases lining up with TRBD2. CDR3 length: 17 residues. Germline loops: CDR1 KGHDR, CDR2 SFDVKD. Losses at the gene ends were 0 bases for V and 6 bases for J; bases not matched to a gene: 8. CDR3 amino acids: CATSDLPAGGPGNIQYF. CDR3 bases: TGTGCCACCAGTGATTTGCCCGCGGGGGGGCCGGGAAACATTCAGTACTTC.

The V and J genes are TRBV24-1 and TRBJ2-1; D perhaps matches TRBD1 (5 bases). V was pared by 7 bases and J by 6 bases, with 12 bases between. The germline V gene has CDR1 KGHDR and CDR2 SFDVKD. The CDR3 extends over 13 amino acids. CDR3 in DNA: TGTGCCACCAGATCGACAGCGAGCAATGAGCAGTTCTTC. Translated: CATRSTASNEQFF.

The rearrangement uses TRBV15 and TRBJ1-6; 7 bases are shared with TRBD1. Germline V gene lookup returns CDR1 LNHNV and CDR2 YYDKDF (reference sequence). V lost 2 bases, J lost 7 bases, and 8 bases stayed unmatched. There are 16 residues in the CDR3. The CDR3 coding sequence is TGTGCCACCAGCAGAACGACAGGGTCAGGGAATTCACCCCTCCACTTT. As protein: CATSRTTGSGNSPLHF. Combining the CDR3 with reference TRBV15 and TRBJ1-6 gives the whole variable domain DAMVIQNPRYQVTQFGKPVTLSCSQTLNHNVMYWYQQKSSQAPKLLFHYYDKDFNNEADTPDNFQSRRPNTSFCFLDIRSPGLGDTAMYLCATSRTTGSGNSPLHFGNGTRLTVT.

The chain is built from TRBV28 and TRBJ1-2; TRBD1 might be the D (6 bases). CDR3 length: 12 residues. Germline V gene sequence: CDR1 MDHEN, CDR2 SYDVKM. Trimming took 5 bases from V and 6 from J, leaving 10 bases between them. CDR3 sequence (DNA): TGTGCCAGCAGTACCAACAGGGATGGCTACACCTTC. It is translated as CASSTNRDGYTF.

The chain joins TRBV19 to TRBJ2-2; TRBD1 might be the D (5 bases). In germline, CDR1 is LNHDA, CDR2 SQIVND (reference sequence). V lost 6 bases and J lost 0, with 8 bases in between. CDR3 length: 14 residues. CDR3 sequence: CASRTATNTGELFF. The CDR3 bases are TGTGCCAGTAGGACAGCTACGAACACCGGGGAGCTGTTTTTT. Looking up the rest from reference TRBV19 and TRBJ2-2 gives the full variable domain: DGGITQSPKYLFRKEGQNVTLSCEQNLNHDAMYWYRQDPGQGLRLIYYSQIVNDFQKGDIAEGYSVSREKKESFPLTVTSAQKNPTAFYLCASRTATNTGELFFGEGSRLTVL.

The rearrangement links TRBV3-1 (or the pseudogene TRBV3-2) to TRBJ2-1; 15 positions agree with TRBD2. CDR1 LGHDT and CDR2 YNNKEL come from the germline V gene (reference sequence). V gave up 4 bases and J gave up 7 bases; unmatched junction bases: 11. The CDR3 totals 18 residues. CDR3 residues: CASSRDSGLAGGRNEQFF. The CDR3 region has the DNA TGTGCCAGCAGCCGTGATTCGGGACTAGCGGGGGGTCGAAATGAGCAGTTCTTC.

The J gene is TRBJ1-2, the V gene TRBV28, with TRBD1 matching 9 bases. Germline V gene data show CDR1 as MDHEN and CDR2 as SYDVKM. V dropped 5 bases and J dropped 1; count of bases not matched to a gene: 17. This CDR3 is 19 amino acids long. The CDR3 reads CASSGRLRDRANNNYGYTF. Written as DNA, the CDR3 is TGTGCCAGCAGTGGTCGCTTGCGGGACAGGGCAAACAATAACTATGGCTACACCTTC.

The genes are TRBV4-1 and TRBJ1-5, with 7 bases matching TRBD1. Per the germline V gene, CDR1 is MGHRA and CDR2 is YSYEKL. Unmatched junction bases numbered 9, after V lost 0 bases and J lost 7 bases. The CDR3 consists of 16 residues. CDR3 residues: CASSQEGRAGGQPQHF. The CDR3 DNA is TGCGCCAGCAGCCAAGAAGGCAGGGCAGGGGGGCAGCCCCAGCATTTT.